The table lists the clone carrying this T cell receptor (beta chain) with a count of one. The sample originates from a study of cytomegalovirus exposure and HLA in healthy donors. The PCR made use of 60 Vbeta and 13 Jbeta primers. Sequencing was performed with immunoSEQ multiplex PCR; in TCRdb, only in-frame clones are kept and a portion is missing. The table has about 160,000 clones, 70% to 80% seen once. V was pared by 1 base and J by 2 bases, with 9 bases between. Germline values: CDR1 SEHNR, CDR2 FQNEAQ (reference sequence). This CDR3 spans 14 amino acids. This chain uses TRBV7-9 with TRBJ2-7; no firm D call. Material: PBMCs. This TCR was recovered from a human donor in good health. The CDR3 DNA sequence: TGTGCCAGCAGCTTAGAATCCACACCCTACGAGCAGTACTTC. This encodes CASSLESTPYEQYF.